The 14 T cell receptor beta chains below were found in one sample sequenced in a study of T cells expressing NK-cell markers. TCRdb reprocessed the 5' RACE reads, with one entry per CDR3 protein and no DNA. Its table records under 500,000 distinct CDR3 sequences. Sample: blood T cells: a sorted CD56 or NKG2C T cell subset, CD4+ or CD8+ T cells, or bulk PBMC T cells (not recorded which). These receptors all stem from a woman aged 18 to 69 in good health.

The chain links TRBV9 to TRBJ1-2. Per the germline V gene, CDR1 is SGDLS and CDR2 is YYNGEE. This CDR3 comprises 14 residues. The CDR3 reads CASSVTGLDYGYTF.

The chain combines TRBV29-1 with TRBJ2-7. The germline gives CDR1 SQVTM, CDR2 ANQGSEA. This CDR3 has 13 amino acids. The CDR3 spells CSVEGYGYYEQYF.

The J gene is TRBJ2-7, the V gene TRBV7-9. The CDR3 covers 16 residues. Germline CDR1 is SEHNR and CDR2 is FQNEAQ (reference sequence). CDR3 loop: CASSPTPLDPFYEQYF.

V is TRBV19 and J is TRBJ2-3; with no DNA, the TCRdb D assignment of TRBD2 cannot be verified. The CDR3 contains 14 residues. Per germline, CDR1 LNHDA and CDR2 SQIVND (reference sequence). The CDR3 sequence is CASSISGSQDTQYF.

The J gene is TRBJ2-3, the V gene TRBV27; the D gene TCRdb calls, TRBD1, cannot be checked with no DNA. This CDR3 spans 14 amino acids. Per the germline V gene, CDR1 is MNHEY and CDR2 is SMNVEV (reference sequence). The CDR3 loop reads CASKWTGSTDTQYF.

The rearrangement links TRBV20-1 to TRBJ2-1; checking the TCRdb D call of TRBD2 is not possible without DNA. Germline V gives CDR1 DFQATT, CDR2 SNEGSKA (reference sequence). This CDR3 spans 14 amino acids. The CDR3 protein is CSASPSGTYNEQFF.

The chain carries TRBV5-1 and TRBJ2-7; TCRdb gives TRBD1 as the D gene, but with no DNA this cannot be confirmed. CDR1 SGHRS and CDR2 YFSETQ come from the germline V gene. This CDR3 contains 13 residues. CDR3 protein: CASSLRTGGEQYF.

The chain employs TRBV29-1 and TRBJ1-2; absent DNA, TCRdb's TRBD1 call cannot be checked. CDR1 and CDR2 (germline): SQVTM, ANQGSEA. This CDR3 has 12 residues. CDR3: CSVDRAGYGYTF.

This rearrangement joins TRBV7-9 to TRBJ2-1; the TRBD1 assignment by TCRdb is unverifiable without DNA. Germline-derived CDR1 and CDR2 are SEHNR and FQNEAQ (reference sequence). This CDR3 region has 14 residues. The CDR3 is CASSKAGVGNEQFF.

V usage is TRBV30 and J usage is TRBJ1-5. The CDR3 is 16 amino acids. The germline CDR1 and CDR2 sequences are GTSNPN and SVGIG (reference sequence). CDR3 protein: CAWSTSRSYSNQPQHF.

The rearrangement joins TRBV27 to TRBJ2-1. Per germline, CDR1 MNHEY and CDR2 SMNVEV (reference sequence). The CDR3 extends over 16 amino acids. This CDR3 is CASSFEFPSSYNEQFF.

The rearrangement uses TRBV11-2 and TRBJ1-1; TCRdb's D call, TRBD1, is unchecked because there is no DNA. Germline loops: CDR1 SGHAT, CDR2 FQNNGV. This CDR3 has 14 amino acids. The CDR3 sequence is CASSAQGAVTEAFF. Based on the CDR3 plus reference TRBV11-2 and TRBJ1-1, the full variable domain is EAGVAQSPRYKIIEKRQSVAFWCNPISGHATLYWYQQILGQGPKLLIQFQNNGVVDDSQLPKDRFSAERLKGVDSTLKIQPAKLEDSAVYLCASSAQGAVTEAFFGQGTRLTVV.

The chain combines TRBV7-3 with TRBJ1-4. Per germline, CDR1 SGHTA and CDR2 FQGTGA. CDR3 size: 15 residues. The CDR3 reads CASSLSRRQNEKLFF.

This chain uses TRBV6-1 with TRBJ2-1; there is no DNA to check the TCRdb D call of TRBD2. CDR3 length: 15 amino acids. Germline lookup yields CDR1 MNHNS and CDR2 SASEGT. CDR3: CASRRSGGTYNEQFF.